These 10 T cell receptor beta chains originate from one sample sequenced in a study of cytomegalovirus exposure and HLA in healthy donors (dated by TCRdb to the late 2010s). The library came from the immunoSEQ multiplex PCR assay. For the multiplex PCR, a mixture combining 60 forward primers for TCR Vbeta segments and 13 reverse primers for TCR Jbeta segments was used. The immuneACCESS repertoire file appears here via TCRdb, limited to in-frame rearrangements. These files lack a portion of the clones; in checked studies, under half of the deficit traces to unresolved V genes, and the cause of the others is not known. The sample profile shows around 100,000 clones; 65% to 75% of them were found once. The top ten clonotypes cover over 4% of the sample. Sequencing used PBMCs. These receptors came from a man in his thirties or forties in good health and CMV-seropositive.

The chain uses TRBV6-5 and TRBJ2-1; TRBD2 matches 9 bases. CDR1 and CDR2 (germline): MNHEY, SVGAGI. V lost 6 bases, J lost 2 bases, and 5 bases stayed unmatched. The CDR3 is 15 residues long. The CDR3 bases are TGTGCCAGCAGCCCTAGCGGGGATCCCTACAATGAGCAGTTCTTC. Its protein is CASSPSGDPYNEQFF.

Concerning this clone: This sample also contains other DNA sequences that code for the same CDR3. The chain combines TRBV7-2 with TRBJ2-1; D is undetermined. The CDR3 length is 13 residues. Per the germline V gene, CDR1 is SGHTA and CDR2 is FQGNSA. Between the trimmed V and J ends, which lost 1 base and 6 bases, there was a span of 7 bases. CDR3 nucleotides: TGTGCCAGCAGCTTAGGACAATTCAATGAGCAGTTCTTC. Its protein is CASSLGQFNEQFF.

This chain joins TRBV7-9 and TRBJ2-5; 9 bases align to TRBD2. The V and J ends lost 3 bases and 7 bases, in that order; junction bases with no gene match: 9. Looked up from germline, CDR1 is SEHNR and CDR2 is FQNEAQ (reference sequence). The CDR3 spans 15 residues. CDR3 bases: TGTGCCAGCAGCTTCTTTAGCGGGGGAATAAGGACCCAGTACTTC. Amino acid sequence: CASSFFSGGIRTQYF. The full variable domain, with the rest looked up from reference TRBV7-9 and TRBJ2-5, is DTGVSQNPRHKITKRGQNVTFRCDPISEHNRLYWYRQTLGQGPEFLTYFQNEAQLEKSRLLSDRFSAERPKGSFSTLEIQRTEQGDSAMYLCASSFFSGGIRTQYFGPGTRLLVL.

For the CDR3, the DNA is TGCGCCAGCAGCCAAGGTCGGGGCCTCGGGGAGGCTAATGAAAAACTGTTTTTT. Its protein product is CASSQGRGLGEANEKLFF. The rearrangement joins TRBV4-1 to TRBJ1-4; tentative D call: TRBD1 (5 bases). There are 18 residues in the CDR3. Germline V gives CDR1 MGHRA, CDR2 YSYEKL. The germline V and J ends were trimmed by 1 base and 3 bases, with 18 bases remaining between them.

This chain joins TRBV5-1 and TRBJ2-7, with a weak D call TRBD1 (5 bases). Trimming left V 2 bases short and J 7 bases short, with 16 bases between. The CDR3 totals 14 residues. The germline gives CDR1 SGHRS, CDR2 YFSETQ. The CDR3 DNA follows: TGCGCCAGCAGCTTTGGGGCGGTACCTTTTGAGCAGTACTTC. It is translated as CASSFGAVPFEQYF.

The V gene is TRBV6-6, the J gene TRBJ2-7; D perhaps matches TRBD2 (5 bases). The germline V gene encodes CDR1 MNHNY and CDR2 SVGAGI (reference sequence). V lost 5 bases to trimming and J lost 5 bases, with 10 bases between them. The CDR3 spans 12 residues. The CDR3 is CASSRRADEQYF. The DNA of the CDR3 is TGTGCCAGCAGTCGGCGAGCGGACGAGCAGTACTTC.

The chain uses TRBV28 and TRBJ2-5, with 8 positions matching TRBD1. CDR1 and CDR2 (germline): MDHEN, SYDVKM. The ends lost 11 bases at V and 5 bases at J; junction bases unmatched: 16. The length of the CDR3 is 15 residues. This chain's CDR3 is CAVRATQGVGETQYF. The CDR3 DNA reads as TGTGCCGTTCGCGCGACACAGGGGGTAGGCGAGACCCAGTACTTC.

The rearrangement links TRBV28 to TRBJ2-7, with TRBD1 matching over 7 bases. Unmatched junction bases numbered 5, after V lost 6 bases and J lost 3 bases. The CDR3 is 13 amino acids. Germline V gene lookup returns CDR1 MDHEN and CDR2 SYDVKM. The CDR3 region has the DNA TGTGCCAGCAGCCCAACAGGGGACTACGAGCAGTACTTC. This translates into CASSPTGDYEQYF. Based on the CDR3 plus reference TRBV28 and TRBJ2-7, the full variable domain is DVKVTQSSRYLVKRTGEKVFLECVQDMDHENMFWYRQDPGLGLRLIYFSYDVKMKEKGDIPEGYSVSREKKERFSLILESASTNQTSMYLCASSPTGDYEQYFGPGTRLTVT.

The chain links TRBV5-1 to TRBJ2-3; TRBD1 is a possible D gene (6 bases). In germline, CDR1 is SGHRS, CDR2 YFSETQ. Trimming left V 5 bases short and J 5 bases short, with 15 bases between. The CDR3 extends over 14 amino acids. The CDR3 DNA sequence: TGCGCCAGCAGGGTTCGCAGGGGCAGAGATACGCAGTATTTT. It codes for CASRVRRGRDTQYF.

The CDR3 DNA is TGCGCCAGCAGCCAGTTAGCGGGGGGTATCACCGGGGAGCTGTTTTTT. Protein: CASSQLAGGITGELFF. The V gene is TRBV4-3, the J gene TRBJ2-2; TRBD2 matches 10 bases. The J segment lost 4 bases and the V segment lost 3 bases, leaving 5 bases of the junction unmatched. This CDR3 has 16 amino acids. The germline V gene encodes CDR1 LGHNA and CDR2 YSLEER.